This passage covers 23 T cell receptor beta chains from one sample sequenced in a study of blood T cell repertoires in COVID-19. The method was immunoSEQ multiplex PCR; TCRdb's version includes in-frame clones alone and lacks a portion of them. The data contain about 480,000 clones, roughly 89% of them singletons. The sample taken for sequencing was peripheral blood. These receptors came from a man aged 18 to 29 with COVID-19, enrolled during active disease.

The rearrangement uses TRBV7-6 and TRBJ2-2; the D gene is possibly TRBD1 (5 bases). This CDR3 is built from 16 residues. Germline CDR1 and CDR2: SGHVS and FNYEAQ. V was cut by 2 bases and J by 4 bases, with 14 bases left in between. The CDR3 protein is CASSLLSRASTGELFF. The CDR3 DNA follows: TGTGCCAGCAGCTTACTGTCCAGGGCCTCCACCGGGGAGCTGTTTTTT.

V and J are TRBV19 and TRBJ2-7, with 10 bases fitting TRBD2. The CDR3 spans 15 residues. Germline loops: CDR1 LNHDA, CDR2 SQIVND (reference sequence). Losses at the gene ends were 4 bases for V and 6 bases for J; bases not matched to a gene: 9. The CDR3 spells CASSKGVAGGREQYF. The CDR3 DNA is TGTGCCAGTAGTAAAGGGGTAGCGGGAGGTCGCGAGCAGTACTTC.

The chain joins TRBV5-8 to TRBJ2-7; TRBD1 matches at 11 bases. V trimming: 4 bases; J trimming: 7 bases; junction bases outside the gene matches: 4. The germline CDR1 and CDR2 sequences are SGHTS and YDEGEE. The CDR3 runs to 13 residues. CDR3 sequence reads: CASSLGQGDEQYF. The CDR3 bases are TGTGCCAGCAGCCTGGGACAGGGGGATGAGCAGTACTTC.

The chain is built from TRBV3-1 (or the pseudogene TRBV3-2) and TRBJ2-1; D possibly corresponds to TRBD1 (5 bases). The CDR3 sequence is 13 residues long. V was pared by 1 base and J by 5 bases, with 6 bases between. In germline, CDR1 is LGHDT, CDR2 YNNKEL (reference sequence). Here the CDR3 reads CASSQGGNNEQFF. The CDR3 DNA reads TGTGCCAGCAGCCAAGGGGGCAACAATGAGCAGTTCTTC.

The chain uses TRBV10-1 and TRBJ2-7, with D tentatively TRBD1 (6 bases). V gave up 4 bases and J gave up 0 bases, with 10 bases separating them. The CDR3 length is 14 residues. Germline CDR1 WNHNN, CDR2 SYGVQD (reference sequence). CDR3 in DNA: TGCGCCAGCAGTGCAGGGGCTCTCTCCTACGAGCAGTACTTC. Translated, it gives CASSAGALSYEQYF.

The chain recombines TRBV19 with TRBJ2-3, with TRBD2 matching over 9 bases. CDR1 LNHDA and CDR2 SQIVND come from the germline V gene (reference sequence). This CDR3 region has 16 residues. The J segment lost 3 bases and the V segment lost 3 bases, leaving 7 bases of the junction unmatched. Here the CDR3 reads CASSIWASGVTDTQYF. Here the CDR3 DNA reads TGTGCCAGTAGTATTTGGGCTAGCGGGGTGACAGATACGCAGTATTTT. Full variable domain (outside the CDR3, taken from reference TRBV19 and TRBJ2-3): DGGITQSPKYLFRKEGQNVTLSCEQNLNHDAMYWYRQDPGQGLRLIYYSQIVNDFQKGDIAEGYSVSREKKESFPLTVTSAQKNPTAFYLCASSIWASGVTDTQYFGPGTRLTVL.

V usage is TRBV5-4 and J usage is TRBJ2-3, with D uncertain. CDR1 SGHNT and CDR2 YYREEE come from the germline V gene (reference sequence). The germline V and J ends were trimmed by 4 bases and 2 bases, with 11 bases remaining between them. The CDR3 sequence is 14 residues long. The CDR3 region is CASSPRANTDTQYF. CDR3 in DNA: TGTGCCAGCAGCCCCCGAGCGAACACAGATACGCAGTATTTT.

This chain links TRBV7-9 with TRBJ2-1; D perhaps matches TRBD1 (6 bases). CDR3 size: 14 residues. Germline V CDR1 and CDR2: SEHNR, FQNEAQ (reference sequence). The V end lost 5 bases, the J end lost 5 bases, and 13 bases lay between the germline ends. CDR3 DNA: TGTGCCAGCAGCGCAGGACAGCTAAACAATGAGCAGTTCTTC. It codes for CASSAGQLNNEQFF. Based on the CDR3 plus reference TRBV7-9 and TRBJ2-1, the full variable domain is DTGVSQNPRHKITKRGQNVTFRCDPISEHNRLYWYRQTLGQGPEFLTYFQNEAQLEKSRLLSDRFSAERPKGSFSTLEIQRTEQGDSAMYLCASSAGQLNNEQFFGPGTRLTVL.

The table lists this clone with a count of one. V gene TRBV10-2 combines with J gene TRBJ2-1, with 14 positions matching TRBD2. Germline CDR1 WSHSY, CDR2 SAAADI. Trimming cost V 4 bases and J 9 bases; bases outside gene matches: 8. The CDR3 covers 16 residues. The CDR3, as DNA: TGCGCCAGCAGTGTGCCGGGACTAGCGGGAGTTGGTGAGCAGTTCTTC. Protein sequence: CASSVPGLAGVGEQFF.

CDR3 coding DNA: TGTGCCAGTAGTACCGGACAGATCATTGCAACTAATGAAAAACTGTTTTTT. It is translated as CASSTGQIIATNEKLFF. V is TRBV19 and J is TRBJ1-4; D may be TRBD1 (6 bases). The germline V and J ends were trimmed by 4 bases and 0 bases, with 15 bases remaining between them. Germline V gene lookup returns CDR1 LNHDA and CDR2 SQIVND (reference sequence). The CDR3 contains 17 residues.

V usage is TRBV2 and J usage is TRBJ2-7; D possibly corresponds to TRBD2 (6 bases). V was pared by 2 bases and J by 2 bases, with 10 bases between. The germline V gene has CDR1 SNHLY and CDR2 FYNNEI. The CDR3 length is 14 residues. This CDR3 is CASSERLVTYEQYF. DNA of the CDR3: TGTGCCAGCAGTGAACGACTAGTTACCTACGAGCAGTACTTC.

The chain recombines TRBV3-1 (or the pseudogene TRBV3-2) with TRBJ1-6; D might be TRBD1 (5 bases). The V end was cut by 1 base, the J end by 9 bases, with 10 bases between. CDR1 and CDR2 (germline): LGHDT, YNNKEL (reference sequence). The CDR3 is 14 amino acids. Here the CDR3 DNA reads TGTGCCAGCAGCCAAGTCGGGGGAGGTTCACCCCTCCACTTT. Protein: CASSQVGGGSPLHF.

This chain connects TRBV5-5 to TRBJ1-6, with TRBD1 matching over 9 bases. Germline V CDR1 and CDR2: SGHKS, YYEKEE (reference sequence). The CDR3 consists of 15 residues. The trim removed 3 bases at V and 7 bases at J, leaving 5 bases unmatched. CDR3: CASSYGTGQNSPLHF. CDR3 bases: TGTGCCAGCAGCTACGGGACAGGGCAAAATTCACCCCTCCACTTT.

The V gene is TRBV5-1, the J gene TRBJ2-6, with TRBD1 matching over 9 bases. The CDR3 runs 19 residues. The V gene end was trimmed by 3 bases and the J gene end by 3 bases; junction bases not matched to a gene: 13. Germline V CDR1 and CDR2: SGHRS, YFSETQ. This CDR3 is CASSYDFGTGYFGANVLTF. For the CDR3, the DNA is TGCGCCAGCAGCTATGACTTCGGGACAGGGTACTTTGGGGCCAACGTCCTGACTTTC.

The genes are TRBV5-4 and TRBJ2-1; 8 nucleotides line up with TRBD2. The V gene end was trimmed by 2 bases and the J gene end by 9 bases; junction bases not matched to a gene: 10. The CDR3 is made up of 15 amino acids. Germline V gene data show CDR1 as SGHNT and CDR2 as YYREEE (reference sequence). CDR3 loop: CASSFVSGGGGEQFF. DNA of the CDR3: TGTGCCAGCAGCTTCGTAAGCGGGGGCGGCGGTGAGCAGTTCTTC.

This clone was observed many times. The rearrangement joins TRBV11-2 to TRBJ2-2; 7 bases line up with TRBD2. Unmatched junction bases numbered 8, after V lost 8 bases and J lost 5 bases. Looked up from germline, CDR1 is SGHAT and CDR2 is FQNNGV. The CDR3 spans 14 residues. The CDR3 protein is CASGGLRGTGELFF. The CDR3 nucleotides read TGTGCCAGCGGGGGACTGCGGGGGACCGGGGAGCTGTTTTTT.

This clone showed up just once. The V and J genes are TRBV27 and TRBJ1-2; 9 bases are shared with TRBD1. Germline V gene sequence: CDR1 MNHEY, CDR2 SMNVEV (reference sequence). V was clipped by 8 bases and J by 7 bases; unmatched bases: 8. This CDR3 is 13 amino acids long. CDR3 in amino acids: CASAGTGHPGYTF. The CDR3 region has the DNA TGTGCCAGCGCCGGGACAGGGCATCCTGGCTACACCTTC.

V is TRBV19 and J is TRBJ2-1; 9 bases map to TRBD2. Germline V gives CDR1 LNHDA, CDR2 SQIVND (reference sequence). V shed 6 bases, J shed 3 bases, and the junction held 9 bases outside the gene matches. CDR3 size: 16 residues. DNA of the CDR3: TGTGCCAGTAGCCACTTGAAGACTAGCGGCTACAATGAGCAGTTCTTC. It translates to CASSHLKTSGYNEQFF.

The chain joins TRBV2 to TRBJ2-3; 8 nucleotides line up with TRBD2. The CDR3 covers 16 residues. The V and J ends lost 7 bases and 1 base, in that order; junction bases with no gene match: 10. CDR1 and CDR2 from the germline V gene are SNHLY and FYNNEI. The chain's CDR3 is CASTDPLAAGTDTQYF. In DNA, the CDR3 is TGTGCCAGCACCGACCCACTAGCGGCTGGCACAGATACGCAGTATTTT.

The J gene is TRBJ1-6, the V gene TRBV12-5; tentatively, D is TRBD1 (5 bases). The CDR3 runs 13 residues. Germline lookup yields CDR1 LGHNT and CDR2 FRNRAP. V lost 9 bases, J lost 10 bases, and 16 bases lay in between. The CDR3, as DNA: TGTGCTAGCGGCGGGGACTTTTTATCACCCCTCCACTTT. It yields the protein CASGGDFLSPLHF.

The J gene is TRBJ2-1, the V gene TRBV4-2; 8 bases match TRBD2. This CDR3 has 16 amino acids. J lost 2 bases, V lost 1 base, and 4 bases had no gene match. CDR1 and CDR2 from the germline V gene are LGHNA and YNFKEQ. This CDR3 is CASSQGSSGPYNEQFF. The DNA for the CDR3 is TGTGCCAGCAGCCAAGGATCTAGCGGGCCCTACAATGAGCAGTTCTTC.

The chain is built from TRBV19 and TRBJ1-2; D is perhaps TRBD1 (5 bases). The CDR3 is made up of 12 amino acids. V was shortened by 7 bases and J by 4 bases, with 10 bases between the two germline ends. Germline CDR1 reads LNHDA; CDR2 reads SQIVND (reference sequence). The CDR3 reads CASTRQPYGYTF. For the CDR3, the DNA is TGTGCCAGTACTCGACAGCCCTATGGCTACACCTTC.

CDR3 protein: CASSFVLVGRETQYF. In DNA form, the CDR3 reads TGTGCCAGCAGCTTCGTTCTGGTGGGGAGGGAGACCCAGTACTTC. This chain connects TRBV5-5 to TRBJ2-5, with TRBD2 as a possible D gene (6 bases). V dropped 2 bases and J dropped 5 bases, with 16 bases sitting between them. This CDR3 region has 15 residues. Germline V gene data show CDR1 as SGHKS and CDR2 as YYEKEE (reference sequence). The variable domain in full, completed from reference TRBV5-5 and TRBJ2-5, reads DAGVTQSPTHLIKTRGQQVTLRCSPISGHKSVSWYQQVLGQGPQFIFQYYEKEERGRGNFPDRFSARQFPNYSSELNVNALLLGDSALYLCASSFVLVGRETQYFGPGTRLLVL.